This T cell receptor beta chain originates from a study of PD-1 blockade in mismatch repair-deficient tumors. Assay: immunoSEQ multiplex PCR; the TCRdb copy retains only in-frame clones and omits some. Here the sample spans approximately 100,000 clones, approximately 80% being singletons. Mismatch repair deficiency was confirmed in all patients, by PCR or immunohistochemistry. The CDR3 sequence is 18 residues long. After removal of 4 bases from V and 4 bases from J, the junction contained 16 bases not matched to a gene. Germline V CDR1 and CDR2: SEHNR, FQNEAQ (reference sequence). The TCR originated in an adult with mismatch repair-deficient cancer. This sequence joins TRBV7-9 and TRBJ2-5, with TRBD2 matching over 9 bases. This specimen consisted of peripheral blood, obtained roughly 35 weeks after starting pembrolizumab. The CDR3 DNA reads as TGTGCCAGCAGCTATCGGTTTGCGGGAGGGCGAGGGTCAGAGACCCAGTACTTC. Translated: CASSYRFAGGRGSETQYF.